This T cell receptor beta chain stems from a study of blood T cell repertoires in COVID-19. In the study overall: Samples taken during acute and convalescent COVID-19 were collected in the United States, Italy and Spain. Sources were T cells, B-cell-depleted T cells, or PBMCs; the material itself was cDNA or gDNA.

Some clones are missing from TCRdb's copy, which holds only in-frame ones; the method was immunoSEQ multiplex PCR. The repertoire holds about 150,000 clones, with around 90% as singletons. This CDR3 spans 15 amino acids. J was trimmed by 1 base and V by 6 bases; bases with no gene match: 5. Germline CDR1 and CDR2: MNHEY and SVGAGI. The chain links TRBV6-5 to TRBJ1-2; 10 nucleotides match TRBD1. Sequences were obtained from peripheral blood. The clonotype comes from a man aged 50 or older with acute or convalescent COVID-19. Written as DNA, the CDR3 is TGTGCCAGCAGAGGAGGGACAGGGGATAACTATGGCTACACCTTC. It encodes CASRGGTGDNYGYTF.